This T cell receptor beta chain was observed in a study of Tregs in tolerant kidney transplant recipients. CDR1 and CDR2 from the germline V gene are SNHLY and FYNNEI. CDR3 length: 14 residues. The V gene end was trimmed by 3 bases and the J gene end by 3 bases; junction bases not matched to a gene: 2. This clone turned up a few times. Its antigen is undetermined. Study results and caveats: Nucleotide sequences could not be compared across some patients' samples due to primer changes. The small number of patients limits these findings pending further validation.

The nonmyeloablative bone marrow transplants came from related graft donors, with transient mixed chimerism. Unstimulated regulatory T cells (CD4+CD25+CD127-), CD4+CD25- non-regulatory cells, CD4 and CD8 cells were FACS-sorted from thawed PBMCs. Produced via immunoSEQ multiplex PCR; TCRdb's table is partial and in-frame only. The sample holds more than 70,000 clones, 91% seen once. Sequences were derived from CD4+ T cells from blood (PBMCs), sampled 24 months after the transplant. This chain connects TRBV2 to TRBJ2-3, with TRBD2 identical over 8 bases. This receptor was obtained from a human patient who received a combined kidney and bone marrow transplant. Certain T cells may be donor cells from the graft. The CDR3 reads CASSDRGGTDTQYF. The CDR3 region has the DNA TGTGCCAGCAGTGACCGGGGGGGAACAGATACGCAGTATTTT.